These 28 T cell receptor beta chains were all obtained from the same sample, sequenced in a study of T cell responses to AZD1222 COVID-19 vaccine. The protocol was immunoSEQ multiplex PCR, while the TCRdb copy is restricted to in-frame clones and leaves out a portion. The table includes 95,000 to 150,000 clones, more than 80% detected once. This specimen was peripheral blood, taken on day 0 of AZD1222 vaccination. The receptors were sampled from an adult in good health.

The V call is TRBV27, the J call TRBJ1-1; no clear D. V gave up 7 bases and J gave up 1 base, with 10 bases separating them. This CDR3 is 13 amino acids long. CDR1 MNHEY and CDR2 SMNVEV come from the germline V gene (reference sequence). In DNA form, the CDR3 reads TGTGCCAGCATCCAGTGGGGGAACACTGAAGCTTTCTTT. Protein sequence: CASIQWGNTEAFF.

CDR3 sequence (DNA): TGTGCCAGCAGTATCTCCGGGACTAGCGGGAGGGTTGAGTTCTTC. Its translation is CASSISGTSGRVEFF. This chain joins TRBV28 and TRBJ2-1; 16 bases align to TRBD2. This CDR3 spans 15 amino acids. Germline loops: CDR1 MDHEN, CDR2 SYDVKM. After removal of 5 bases from V and 14 bases from J, the junction contained 9 bases not matched to a gene. The variable domain in full, with the rest retrieved from reference TRBV28 and TRBJ2-1, is DVKVTQSSRYLVKRTGEKVFLECVQDMDHENMFWYRQDPGLGLRLIYFSYDVKMKEKGDIPEGYSVSREKKERFSLILESASTNQTSMYLCASSISGTSGRVEFFGPGTRLTVL.

The rearrangement links TRBV4-3 to TRBJ2-3, with D unresolved. V dropped 2 bases and J dropped 5 bases, with 14 bases sitting between them. There are 15 residues in the CDR3. Germline V CDR1 and CDR2: LGHNA, YSLEER. Here the CDR3 DNA reads TGCGCCAGCAGCCAATTATCTGGGCTCGGAGATACGCAGTATTTT. Protein product: CASSQLSGLGDTQYF.

This sequence joins TRBV5-6 and TRBJ2-5; 9 positions agree with TRBD1. CDR3 size: 14 residues. Germline V lookup: CDR1 SGHDT, CDR2 YYEEEE. V lost 4 bases and J lost 5; bases outside the gene matches: 6. This CDR3 is CASSPGTGSETQYF. CDR3 coding DNA: TGTGCCAGCAGCCCCGGGACAGGGAGTGAGACCCAGTACTTC.

The chain employs TRBV5-1 and TRBJ1-1; D gene unclear. Germline CDR1 and CDR2: SGHRS and YFSETQ. The V gene lost 4 bases and the J gene lost 0 bases, with 16 bases spanning the gap. The CDR3 has 16 residues. The CDR3 loop is CASSPVAGGMNTEAFF. CDR3 DNA: TGCGCCAGCAGCCCGGTAGCCGGAGGAATGAACACTGAAGCTTTCTTT.

The chain carries TRBV6-5 and TRBJ1-4; 9 bases agree with TRBD1. This CDR3 spans 14 amino acids. The J segment lost 7 bases and the V segment lost 7 bases, leaving 7 bases of the junction unmatched. Germline CDR1 reads MNHEY; CDR2 reads SVGAGI. In DNA, the CDR3 is TGTGCCAGCAAAACCGGGACAGGGAGTGAAAAACTGTTTTTT. Translation: CASKTGTGSEKLFF.

The rearrangement links TRBV19 to TRBJ2-5; 7 bases match TRBD1. The CDR3 loop spans 15 amino acids. CDR1 is LNHDA, CDR2 SQIVND, per germline (reference sequence). The V segment lost 5 bases and the J segment 1 base; nucleotides outside the gene matches: 7. CDR3 amino acids: CASSLQGYGQETQYF. The CDR3, as DNA: TGTGCCAGTAGTCTACAGGGGTATGGCCAAGAGACCCAGTACTTC.

The chain is built from TRBV7-9 and TRBJ2-1; a possible D gene is TRBD2 (7 bases). This CDR3 contains 17 residues. Germline V gene data show CDR1 as SEHNR and CDR2 as FQNEAQ (reference sequence). V was trimmed by 5 bases and J by 8 bases, leaving 25 bases between them. The CDR3 DNA is TGTGCCAGCAGCCCCCAGGGGAGTCTGCGCGGGAGTGATGAGCAGTTCTTC. Its translation is CASSPQGSLRGSDEQFF.

V usage is TRBV5-1 and J usage is TRBJ1-6; a possible D gene is TRBD1 (5 bases). The CDR3 loop spans 15 amino acids. Trimming removed 2 bases from V and 6 bases from J, with 12 bases in between. CDR1 is SGHRS, CDR2 YFSETQ, per germline. Here the CDR3 reads CASSFQGNSNSPLHF. CDR3 nucleotide sequence: TGCGCCAGCAGCTTTCAGGGAAATAGTAATTCACCCCTCCACTTT.

The chain recombines TRBV7-6 with TRBJ1-2; 10 bases agree with TRBD1. CDR1 and CDR2 (germline): SGHVS, FNYEAQ. This CDR3 region has 15 residues. V was clipped by 5 bases and J by 3 bases; unmatched bases: 6. The CDR3 region has the DNA TGTGCCAGCAGCCAGACCGGGACAGGGGACTATGGCTACACCTTC. This gives the protein CASSQTGTGDYGYTF.

This clone was seen only once. The rearrangement uses TRBV28 and TRBJ1-6; D is perhaps TRBD1 (5 bases). From germline, CDR1 is MDHEN and CDR2 SYDVKM. V was shortened by 7 bases and J by 7 bases, with 17 bases between the two germline ends. This CDR3 has 15 amino acids. The CDR3 DNA reads TGTGCCAGCATTAGTGCGTGGGGGAAGAATTCACCCCTCCACTTT. It specifies CASISAWGKNSPLHF.

The chain couples TRBV20-1 to TRBJ2-7; 11 positions agree with TRBD1. The trim removed 3 bases at V and 4 bases at J, leaving 2 bases unmatched. This CDR3 spans 13 amino acids. The germline gives CDR1 DFQATT, CDR2 SNEGSKA (reference sequence). CDR3 DNA: TGCAGTGCTAGTGGGGACAGGGGGTACGAGCAGTACTTC. Encoded protein: CSASGDRGYEQYF.

The rearrangement uses TRBV7-9 and TRBJ2-1; 8 positions match TRBD2. Looked up from germline, CDR1 is SEHNR and CDR2 is FQNEAQ (reference sequence). This CDR3 spans 19 amino acids. The junction had 23 bases not matched to a gene; V was cut back by 5 bases and J by 8 bases. DNA of the CDR3: TGTGCCAGCAGCCGAAGTCTAGCGGGTTCGCTCCGGGTGGTATATGAGCAGTTCTTC. This gives the protein CASSRSLAGSLRVVYEQFF.

The chain links TRBV5-6 to TRBJ1-1, with TRBD1 identical over 7 bases. The germline V gene has CDR1 SGHDT and CDR2 YYEEEE. CDR3 length: 16 amino acids. V lost 0 bases to trimming and J lost 4 bases; unmatched junction nucleotides: 9. The CDR3, as DNA: TGTGCCAGCAGCTTGGGACAGGGAGGGGCCTTCACTGAAGCTTTCTTT. It encodes CASSLGQGGAFTEAFF.

CDR3 protein: CATTLQGPGKNQPQHF. The CDR3 DNA reads TGTGCCACAACCCTCCAGGGGCCAGGGAAGAATCAGCCCCAGCATTTT. The V gene is TRBV19, the J gene TRBJ1-5, with D tentatively TRBD1 (6 bases). With 10 bases removed from V and 4 bases from J, the gap between germline ends came to 23 bases. Looked up from germline, CDR1 is LNHDA and CDR2 is SQIVND (reference sequence). CDR3 size: 16 residues.

The chain is built from TRBV18 and TRBJ1-5, with a weak D call TRBD1 (6 bases). The germline CDR1 and CDR2 sequences are KGHSH and LQKENI. This CDR3 comprises 15 residues. Between the trimmed V and J ends, which lost 3 bases and 0 bases, there was a span of 9 bases. The CDR3 sequence is CASSPTGYSNQPQHF. The CDR3 coding sequence is TGTGCCAGCTCACCGACAGGATATAGCAATCAGCCCCAGCATTTT.

The chain is built from TRBV4-1 and TRBJ1-1; tentatively, D is TRBD1 (5 bases). Germline loops: CDR1 MGHRA, CDR2 YSYEKL. Trimming removed 5 bases at V and 4 bases at J, with 17 bases between. The CDR3 consists of 15 residues. CDR3 nucleotides: TGCGCCAGCAGCTACTATGAGGGGCACGTCACTGAAGCTTTCTTT. Its protein is CASSYYEGHVTEAFF.

The rearrangement joins TRBV5-1 to TRBJ1-4, with TRBD1 matching over 7 bases. V shed 8 bases and J 0 bases; nucleotides not matched to a gene: 4. Germline V gene sequence: CDR1 SGHRS, CDR2 YFSETQ. This CDR3 is 14 amino acids long. CDR3 loop: CASRDRTTNEKLFF. As DNA, the CDR3 is TGCGCCAGTCGGGACAGAACAACTAATGAAAAACTGTTTTTT.

J is TRBJ2-3 and V is TRBV6-5; maybe TRBD2 (5 bases). The CDR3 is made up of 15 amino acids. CDR1 and CDR2 from the germline V gene are MNHEY and SVGAGI. Trimming left V 7 bases short and J 4 bases short, with 18 bases between. DNA of the CDR3: TGTGCCAGCAAAGCAAGGGAGCATGGGGCAGATACGCAGTATTTT. Protein product: CASKAREHGADTQYF.

The chain has TRBV2 and TRBJ2-1; D gene ambiguous. The germline V gene has CDR1 SNHLY and CDR2 FYNNEI. Trimming cost V 1 base and J 9 bases, with 19 bases left between them. The CDR3 is 16 amino acids. The CDR3 is CASSEGIRIPDFEQFF. The CDR3 DNA is TGTGCCAGCAGTGAAGGAATCAGGATCCCGGATTTTGAGCAGTTCTTC.

The DNA of the CDR3 is TGTGCCAGCAGCTTAGGAGCAGGCCTTAGGTATGGCTACACCTTC. It yields the protein CASSLGAGLRYGYTF. This chain joins TRBV13 and TRBJ1-2; the D is unclear. This CDR3 region has 15 residues. Germline lookup yields CDR1 PRHDT and CDR2 FYEKMQ (reference sequence). Trimming took 0 bases from V and 5 from J, leaving 13 bases between them.

This rearrangement joins TRBV9 to TRBJ2-5, with unresolved D. Germline loops: CDR1 SGDLS, CDR2 YYNGEE. This CDR3 contains 14 residues. V was clipped by 0 bases and J by 2 bases, with 8 bases between them. In nucleotides, the CDR3 is TGTGCCAGCAGCGTAGGTAGGAGTCAAGAGACCCAGTACTTC. This gives the protein CASSVGRSQETQYF.

The rearrangement joins TRBV6-1 to TRBJ2-7; D might be TRBD1 (5 bases). Germline CDR1 and CDR2: MNHNS and SASEGT. This CDR3 is built from 19 residues. Trimming left V 4 bases short and J 0 bases short, with 25 bases between. CDR3 sequence: CASSARAEMGRSSSYEQYF. CDR3 bases: TGTGCCAGCAGTGCCCGGGCCGAGATGGGGCGAAGTAGCTCCTACGAGCAGTACTTC.

The chain carries TRBV4-1 and TRBJ2-7; D perhaps matches TRBD1 (6 bases). CDR1 is MGHRA and CDR2 is YSYEKL in the germline V gene. The CDR3 runs to 15 residues. V was cut by 0 bases and J by 2 bases, with 11 bases left in between. The CDR3: CASSQEFDRTYEQYF. The DNA of the CDR3 is TGCGCCAGCAGCCAAGAGTTCGACAGGACCTACGAGCAGTACTTC.

CDR3 DNA sequence: TGTGCCAGCAGCGTAGAGCCAGATACGCAGTATTTT. Residues: CASSVEPDTQYF. This chain links TRBV9 with TRBJ2-3; D not certain. The CDR3 is 12 residues long. Germline values: CDR1 SGDLS, CDR2 YYNGEE. Trimming removed 0 bases from V and 4 bases from J, with 3 bases in between.

The chain carries TRBV30 and TRBJ2-3; TRBD1 aligns across 7 bases. The CDR3 length is 13 residues. Losses at the gene ends were 5 bases for V and 4 bases for J; bases not matched to a gene: 6. Germline V gene lookup returns CDR1 GTSNPN and CDR2 SVGIG (reference sequence). As DNA, the CDR3 is TGTGCCTGGGGACAGGACAGAGCAGATACGCAGTATTTT. Amino acid sequence: CAWGQDRADTQYF.

This clone was recorded only once. The CDR3 is CAIRSQGLATEAFF. The CDR3 coding sequence is TGTGCCATCAGATCACAGGGCTTGGCCACTGAAGCTTTCTTT. The chain carries TRBV10-3 and TRBJ1-1, with D possibly matching TRBD1 (6 bases). With 6 bases removed from V and 4 bases from J, the gap between germline ends came to 15 bases. The germline CDR1 and CDR2 sequences are ENHRY and SYGVKD. This CDR3 contains 14 residues.

The V and J genes are TRBV19 and TRBJ2-2; D gene uncertain. V was cut by 1 base and J by 0 bases, with 3 bases left in between. Looked up from germline, CDR1 is LNHDA and CDR2 is SQIVND (reference sequence). This CDR3 comprises 14 residues. The CDR3 DNA sequence: TGTGCCAGTAGTATAGGAACGAACACCGGGGAGCTGTTTTTT. This sequence encodes CASSIGTNTGELFF.